A single T cell receptor (beta chain) is shown here with its context. Its antigen remains undetermined. Nothing much larger sits one base from this clone, and base qualities are not available. The sample comes from a study of T cell responses to AZD1222 COVID-19 vaccine (dated by TCRdb to the early 2020s). Study-level background: AZD1222 recipients given second doses at about 4 weeks or at about 12 weeks were pooled, since spike-specific TCR depth and breadth were not found to differ between the two schedules. TCR sequencing covered some 250 trial participants: 200 to 220 given two doses of AZD1222 and 26 given two doses of MenACWY control vaccine. Trial participants were enrolled into age subgroups of 18-55, 56-69 and 70-plus years, which contained about 150, 28 and 57 TCR-sequenced participants, respectively. Beyond this particular receptor, the publication reports: In the small 56-69-year group, the increase in depth fell short of significance, most likely because of low power. Conclusions about previously exposed vaccinees are limited, since just six AZD1222 recipients were seropositive for SARS-CoV-2 at baseline. Spike-specific TCR breadth and depth rose significantly after two AZD1222 doses compared with day 0 and with MenACWY recipients. Reportedly, close to half of the unique spike-specific TCRs recognized epitopes lying outside the regions that are mutated in the B.1.351 and B.1.1.7 variants. No day 14 peak-response samples were available, so repertoires were characterized only after the peak T cell response. Participants were mostly white British, with more females than males. The authors suggested clonal diversity may have been underestimated. Vaccine-associated CD4 TCRs spanned the whole spike protein, with dominant responses in regions 160-218 and 743-854.

The CDR3, from cysteine to phenylalanine, totals 14 residues. Here the CDR3 DNA is all that survives: 42 bases in frame from base 1. Trimming accounts for 5 bases at V and 6 bases at J, while the number of junction bases matched to no gene is 6. Looking up the germline V gene (reference sequence) yields CDR1 SEHNR and CDR2 FQNEAQ. Per the publication, the time point label means: baseline before first vaccination. Samples from vaccinated people were obtained from the UK trials COV001 and COV002, which included a single-blind randomized controlled phase 2/3 trial of AZD1222 (ChAdOx1 nCoV-19) in healthy adults. For TCRbeta chain sequencing, PBMC samples from trial participants were taken at day 0 and at day 28 after the second dose. The CDR3 regions of human TCRbeta chains were analyzed by immunosequencing. In the authors' own workflow: Repertoire TCRs were checked for matches against a reference library of SARS-CoV-2-specific TCRs that had been generated using the MIRA antigen-specificity platform. Breadth meant the fraction of unique TCRs that were SARS-CoV-2-associated, whereas depth meant the fraction of total T cells that were SARS-CoV-2-associated. Using the MIRA data, each spike-specific TCR was mapped to the spike region that the TCR reacts to and placed in a CD4 or CD8 class. Log10-transformed breadth and depth values were compared by one-way ANOVA with Sidak's multiple comparisons tests. TCRdb re-hosts the immuneACCESS table, in-frame sequences only. Its copies lack some clones; in the studies checked, an unresolved V gene accounts for under half of them, and the cause for the rest is not known. V and J calls and clone size follow that table, whereas D and trimming were derived from the DNA. The sample table contains over 100,000 clones; only one count was recorded for about 88% of them. The leading ten clones occupy approximately 19% of the sample.

The sequence was collected from an adult in good health. The chain is assembled from TRBV7-9 and TRBJ2-7; 11 bases in the junction line up with TRBD1. The sample here was peripheral blood, taken on day 0 of AZD1222 vaccination. This receptor has the CDR3 CASSSTDRGLEQYF. In nucleotide form, the sequence is TGTGCCAGCAGCAGTACGGACAGGGGGCTCGAGCAGTACTTC.